A selection of T cell receptor beta chains follows, all from one sample in a study of OX40 agonist ivuxolimab in advanced cancers. Assay used: immunoSEQ multiplex PCR; TCRdb lists only in-frame clones, some missing. Here the sample spans 45,000 to 55,000 clones, approximately 81% being singletons. This specimen was CD4+ or CD8+ T cells sorted from blood, taken in a trial of the OX40 agonist ivuxolimab. Receptor source: an adult with an advanced solid tumor such as melanoma, head and neck, liver or kidney cancer. CDR3s include the opening cysteine and the closing phenylalanine or tryptophan. A D gene is named only where the DNA matches it firmly. The listing skips clone size in some rows; elsewhere it reads once, few, many or a size class.

d_gene	v_gene	j_gene	abundance	CDR3nt	CDR3aa
NA	TRBV27	TRBJ2-5	NA	TGTGCCAGCAAAGGCGGGTACCAAGAGACCCAGTACTTC	CASKGGYQETQYF
TRBD2	TRBV5-4	TRBJ2-1	NA	TGTGCCAGCAGCTTTGGGGGGGGGACGGAGCAGTTCTTC	CASSFGGGTEQFF
TRBD1	TRBV4-3	TRBJ1-1	NA	TGCGCCAGCAGCCACGGGACAGGGTCGAACACTGAAGCTTTCTTT	CASSHGTGSNTEAFF
NA	TRBV11-2	TRBJ2-1	NA	TGTGCCAGCAGCTTAGACGGGGGCCGCTCCTACAATGAGCAGTTCTTC	CASSLDGGRSYNEQFF
NA	TRBV19	TRBJ1-3	few	TGTGCCACCGGTGGGATAGGACCTGGAAACACCATATATTTT	CATGGIGPGNTIYF
NA	TRBV5-4	TRBJ2-1	once	TGTGCCAGCAGCTTGGGGCAGTACAATGAGCAGTTCTTC	CASSLGQYNEQFF
NA	TRBV2	TRBJ2-3	NA	TGTGCCAGCAGTGCCACAGAGGGGGACTCCACTAGCACAGATACGCAGTATTTT	CASSATEGDSTSTDTQYF
NA	TRBV11-2	TRBJ1-1	NA	TGTGCCAGCACCCCAACAAGGGGCGGTGTGAACACTGAAGCTTTCTTT	CASTPTRGGVNTEAFF
NA	TRBV19	TRBJ1-1	NA	TGTGCCAGTAGTCTCGGACCGGGACAAGCGAACACTGAAGCTTTCTTT	CASSLGPGQANTEAFF
NA	TRBV7-8	TRBJ1-2	NA	TGTGCCAGCAGCCCGAGTGGTGGAAGGAACTATGGCTACACCTTC	CASSPSGGRNYGYTF
NA	TRBV4-1	TRBJ1-5	NA	TGCGCCAGCAGCCAAGATTTAGGACAGCCAAATCAGCCCCAGCATTTT	CASSQDLGQPNQPQHF
NA	TRBV10-3	TRBJ2-7	NA	TGTGCCATCAGCAACAGCTACGAGCAGTACTTC	CAISNSYEQYF
NA	TRBV19	TRBJ2-7	NA	TGTGCCAGTAGTATAAATACCTTGGGCGAGCAGTACTTC	CASSINTLGEQYF
NA	TRBV28	TRBJ1-1	NA	TGTGCCAGCAGTTTGCCAGGGGTGACTGAAGCTTTCTTT	CASSLPGVTEAFF
NA	TRBV27	TRBJ2-3	NA	TGTGCCAGCAGTTCCTGGGCGGCTAGCACAGATACGCAGTATTTT	CASSSWAASTDTQYF
NA	TRBV9	TRBJ2-7	NA	TGTGCCAGCAGCGTAGTCCCTGGGTACGAGCAGTACTTC	CASSVVPGYEQYF
NA	TRBV9	TRBJ2-6	NA	TGTGCCAGCAGCGTATACATGGACTCTGGGGCCAACGTCCTGACTTTC	CASSVYMDSGANVLTF
TRBD2	TRBV5-5	TRBJ2-1	NA	TGTGCCAGCAGCTTGCTAGCGGGGGCCTACAATGAGCAGTTCTTC	CASSLLAGAYNEQFF
NA	TRBV21-1	TRBJ2-1	NA	TGTGCCAGCAGCAAAGAAGGTGCGCGTGAGCAGTTCTTC	CASSKEGAREQFF
NA	TRBV9	TRBJ2-1	NA	TGTGCCAGCAGCGTGCAGGACTACTCCTACAATGAGCAGTTCTTC	CASSVQDYSYNEQFF
NA	TRBV20-1	TRBJ1-5	once	TGCAGTGCTAGATGGGTCCAGCCCCAGCATTTT	CSARWVQPQHF
NA	TRBV29-1	TRBJ2-1	NA	TGCAGCGTTGCTGAGGGCGCTGAGCAGTTCTTC	CSVAEGAEQFF
TRBD2	TRBV28	TRBJ2-7	NA	TGTGCCAGCAGTTTAAACTTTGATAGGGAGGGAGAAGAAGACGAGCAGTACTTC	CASSLNFDREGEEDEQYF
NA	TRBV7-5	TRBJ2-1	once	TGTGTCAGAAGCTTAGTCCTAGCGGTCTACAATGAGCAGTTCTTC	CVRSLVLAVYNEQFF
NA	TRBV6-5	TRBJ2-7	NA	TGTGCCAGCAGTTACTCGATTGGACAGACCTACGAGCAGTACTTC	CASSYSIGQTYEQYF
NA	TRBV27	TRBJ1-1	NA	TGTGCCAGCAGCCTCGCCAGGGGTTTCACTGAAGCTTTCTTT	CASSLARGFTEAFF
TRBD1	TRBV15	TRBJ2-2	NA	TGTGCCACCAGTAGGACAGGGACAGGCGGGGAGCTGTTTTTT	CATSRTGTGGELFF
TRBD1	TRBV28	TRBJ2-1	NA	TGTGCCAGCAGTTTCACAGGGGTTGCTAGGGATTGGGAGCAGTTCTTC	CASSFTGVARDWEQFF
TRBD1	TRBV6-5	TRBJ1-2	NA	TGTGCCAGCAGTTTATGGGACAGGGGACTTAACTATGGCTACACCTTC	CASSLWDRGLNYGYTF
NA	TRBV4-2	TRBJ2-5	NA	TGTGCCAGCAGCCAAGGGGCTGCTACCGACCAAGAGACCCAGTACTTC	CASSQGAATDQETQYF
NA	TRBV7-8	TRBJ2-1	NA	TGTGCCAGCAGCTCGGTGGGGGATTACAATGAGCAGTTCTTC	CASSSVGDYNEQFF
TRBD2	TRBV6-7	TRBJ2-3	NA	TGTGCCAGCAGGCACCAGAGCGTAGCGGGAGGTTCTCCCTCCAGCACAGATACGCAGTATTTT	CASRHQSVAGGSPSSTDTQYF
NA	TRBV9	TRBJ1-3	few	TGTGCCAGCAGCGGGGACACCGGGAGTGGAAACACCATATATTTT	CASSGDTGSGNTIYF
NA	TRBV7-6	TRBJ2-3	NA	TGTGCCAGCAGCTTCAGCGGTGGGGTAGCAGATACGCAGTATTTT	CASSFSGGVADTQYF
TRBD1	TRBV7-6	TRBJ2-1	NA	TGTGCCAGCAGCTTGGGGACAGGGGGCGCGCGGAATGAGCAGTTCTTC	CASSLGTGGARNEQFF
NA	TRBV4-3	TRBJ1-3	few	TGCGCCAGCAGCCAAGATGGCAGTGGGGGCTCTGGAAACACCATATATTTT	CASSQDGSGGSGNTIYF
NA	TRBV5-6	TRBJ1-2	many	TGTGCCAGCAGCTTGGAGTTTCAGCTCTCTAACTATGGCTACACCTTC	CASSLEFQLSNYGYTF
TRBD1	TRBV19	TRBJ2-1	NA	TGTGCCAGTAGTATAGGACAGGGGGCCTATGAGCAGTTCTTC	CASSIGQGAYEQFF
NA	TRBV7-2	TRBJ1-5	NA	TGTGCCAGCAGCCTAAACAGGGAAGATCAGCCCCAGCATTTT	CASSLNREDQPQHF
NA	TRBV15	TRBJ2-7	NA	TGTGCCACCAGCAGAGATGGAGGGAGCTACGAGCAGTACTTC	CATSRDGGSYEQYF
TRBD1	TRBV19	TRBJ1-5	NA	TGTGCCAGTGAATCCGGGACAGGGATGGTTAGCAATCAGCCCCAGCATTTT	CASESGTGMVSNQPQHF
TRBD1	TRBV7-8	TRBJ1-3	once	TGTGCCAGCAGCCAAGGGACAGGGAGCTCTGGAAACACCATATATTTT	CASSQGTGSSGNTIYF